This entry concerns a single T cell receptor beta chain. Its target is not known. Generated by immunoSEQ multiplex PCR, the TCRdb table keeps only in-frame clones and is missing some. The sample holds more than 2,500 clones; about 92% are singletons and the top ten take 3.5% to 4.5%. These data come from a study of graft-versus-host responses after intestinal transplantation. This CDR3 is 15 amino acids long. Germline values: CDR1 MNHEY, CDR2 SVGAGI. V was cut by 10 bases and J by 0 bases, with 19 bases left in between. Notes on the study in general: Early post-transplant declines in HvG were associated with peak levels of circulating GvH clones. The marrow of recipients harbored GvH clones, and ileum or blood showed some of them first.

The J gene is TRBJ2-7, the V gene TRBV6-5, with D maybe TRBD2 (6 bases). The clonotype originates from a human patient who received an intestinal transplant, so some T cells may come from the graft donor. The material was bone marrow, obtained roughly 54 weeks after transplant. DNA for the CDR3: TGTGCCACCGGGAGCCGGGGACTCCACTCCTACGAGCAGTACTTC. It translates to CATGSRGLHSYEQYF.